A single sample gave rise to the 30 T cell receptor beta chains below, sequenced in a study of T cell responses to AZD1222 COVID-19 vaccine. Assay used: immunoSEQ multiplex PCR; TCRdb lists only in-frame clones, some missing. The table lists roughly 100,000 clones, about nine tenths of them singletons, with less than 4% in the top ten. This specimen was peripheral blood, taken 28 days after the second dose of the MenACWY control vaccine. These receptors were collected from an adult who received the MenACWY meningococcal vaccine as a control.

This chain joins TRBV10-3 and TRBJ2-1, with D perhaps matching TRBD2 (5 bases). The CDR3 runs 17 residues. The V gene's germline CDR1 is ENHRY and CDR2 SYGVKD. V lost 0 bases to trimming and J lost 2 bases, with 14 bases between them. The CDR3 nucleotides read TGTGCCATCAGTGAGTCGGGTTCGGGATTTGCCTACAATGAGCAGTTCTTC. As protein: CAISESGSGFAYNEQFF.

The CDR3 sequence: CASTSFGRPKNTEAFF. The CDR3 nucleotides read TGTGCCAGTACGTCTTTCGGCAGACCAAAGAACACTGAAGCTTTCTTT. The V and J genes are TRBV19 and TRBJ1-1; D is ambiguous. The germline V gene encodes CDR1 LNHDA and CDR2 SQIVND (reference sequence). This CDR3 spans 16 amino acids. With 7 bases removed from V and 1 base from J, the gap between germline ends came to 19 bases.

This clone was detected a few times. The chain carries TRBV6-2 or TRBV6-3 and TRBJ2-5; the D is unclear. CDR1 and CDR2 from the germline V gene are MNHEY and SVGEGT. The CDR3 consists of 14 residues. With 2 bases removed from V and 0 bases from J, the gap between germline ends came to 7 bases. The CDR3 nucleotides are TGTGCCAGCAGTTACGATGAGAACCAAGAGACCCAGTACTTC. Amino acids: CASSYDENQETQYF.

The rearrangement links TRBV7-2 to TRBJ2-3; D is ambiguous. The CDR3 spans 17 residues. CDR1 SGHTA and CDR2 FQGNSA come from the germline V gene. V lost 1 base and J 0 bases, leaving 14 bases between the germline ends. In nucleotides, the CDR3 is TGTGCCAGCAGCTTAGTAGGTGGGATGGCGAGCACAGATACGCAGTATTTT. Encoded protein: CASSLVGGMASTDTQYF.

The genes are TRBV7-2 and TRBJ1-1; no reliable D call. The CDR3 consists of 14 residues. With 7 bases removed from V and 1 base from J, the gap between germline ends came to 13 bases. The germline V gene has CDR1 SGHTA and CDR2 FQGNSA. CDR3 in amino acids: CASIPMGANTEAFF. The DNA of the CDR3 is TGTGCCAGCATCCCGATGGGAGCGAACACTGAAGCTTTCTTT.

This sequence joins TRBV3-1 (or the pseudogene TRBV3-2) and TRBJ1-4, with D perhaps TRBD1 (5 bases). The CDR3 spans 18 residues. Germline V gene sequence: CDR1 LGHDT, CDR2 YNNKEL (reference sequence). The V end lost 1 base, the J end lost 8 bases, and 23 bases lay between the germline ends. The CDR3 sequence is CASSQVLPGGEGEEKLFF. DNA for the CDR3: TGTGCCAGCAGCCAAGTCCTTCCGGGAGGGGAGGGAGAGGAAAAACTGTTTTTT.

The V call is TRBV7-2, the J call TRBJ2-2, with 9 bases matching TRBD2. The CDR3 totals 17 residues. J gave up 4 bases and V 5 bases, and 11 bases lay outside the gene matches. From germline, CDR1 is SGHTA and CDR2 FQGNSA. The CDR3 DNA sequence: TGTGCCAGCAGCGGGGGGGGACTAGCACGAGGCACCGGGGAGCTGTTTTTT. It specifies CASSGGGLARGTGELFF.

This sequence joins TRBV19 and TRBJ1-5, with D unresolved. The CDR3 length is 15 residues. The germline gives CDR1 LNHDA, CDR2 SQIVND (reference sequence). The germline V and J ends were trimmed by 6 bases and 1 base, with 13 bases remaining between them. CDR3 residues: CASRRAGLSNQPQHF. CDR3 in DNA: TGTGCCAGTAGAAGAGCAGGTTTGAGCAATCAGCCCCAGCATTTT.

This clone was seen a single time. The V call is TRBV5-4, the J call TRBJ1-5, with 8 bases identical to TRBD1. The germline CDR1 and CDR2 sequences are SGHNT and YYREEE (reference sequence). J was trimmed by 3 bases and V by 4 bases; bases with no gene match: 6. CDR3 length: 15 residues. The CDR3 spells CASSHRDRPNQPQHF. Written as DNA, the CDR3 is TGTGCCAGCAGCCACCGGGACAGGCCCAATCAGCCCCAGCATTTT.

V usage is TRBV9 and J usage is TRBJ1-5, with a possible D match to TRBD1 (6 bases). Germline CDR1 SGDLS, CDR2 YYNGEE. The V gene lost 3 bases and the J gene lost 3 bases, with 16 bases spanning the gap. The CDR3 extends over 16 amino acids. The CDR3 spells CASSGVGGGLNQPQHF. The DNA for the CDR3 is TGTGCCAGCAGCGGCGTTGGGGGGGGCCTCAATCAGCCCCAGCATTTT.

The chain employs TRBV2 and TRBJ2-1; tentatively, D is TRBD1 (6 bases). The CDR3 has 15 amino acids. The germline V gene has CDR1 SNHLY and CDR2 FYNNEI. Trimming took 7 bases from V and 9 from J, leaving 22 bases between them. Written as DNA, the CDR3 is TGTGCCAGCAAGGGGGACGGAGGACCCCGGAGTGAGCAGTTCTTC. It is translated as CASKGDGGPRSEQFF.

CDR3: CASSADRRGNQPQHF. In DNA, the CDR3 is TGTGCCAGCAGTGCCGACAGGAGGGGCAATCAGCCCCAGCATTTT. V gene TRBV27 combines with J gene TRBJ1-5; D perhaps matches TRBD1 (6 bases). The CDR3 covers 15 residues. V shed 5 bases and J shed 2 bases, with 13 bases lying between them. The germline gives CDR1 MNHEY, CDR2 SMNVEV (reference sequence).

CDR3 bases: TGTGCCAGCAGCAAAGCGCAGGGACTAGCGGGGGACACAGATACGCAGTATTTT. Protein product: CASSKAQGLAGDTDTQYF. The rearrangement uses TRBV21-1 and TRBJ2-3; the DNA was not compared with TRBD2, the D call given in the table. TRBV21-1 is a documented pseudogene. This CDR3 is 18 amino acids long.

The genes are TRBV15 and TRBJ2-3, with D unresolved. V shed 1 base and J shed 4 bases, with 6 bases lying between them. The germline CDR1 and CDR2 sequences are LNHNV and YYDKDF (reference sequence). This CDR3 has 13 amino acids. CDR3: CATSRVPPDTQYF. CDR3 DNA sequence: TGTGCCACCAGCAGAGTTCCACCAGATACGCAGTATTTT.

V gene TRBV5-1 combines with J gene TRBJ1-2; 10 bases are a match to TRBD1. The CDR3 totals 16 residues. The J segment lost 4 bases and the V segment lost 1 base, leaving 7 bases of the junction unmatched. Germline V gene lookup returns CDR1 SGHRS and CDR2 YFSETQ. The CDR3, as DNA: TGCGCCAGCAGCTTGTACGCCGGGGACAGGGGCTATGGCTACACCTTC. Residues: CASSLYAGDRGYGYTF. The entire variable domain, with the rest obtained from reference TRBV5-1 and TRBJ1-2, is as follows: KAGVTQTPRYLIKTRGQQVTLSCSPISGHRSVSWYQQTPGQGLQFLFEYFSETQRNKGNFPGRFSGRQFSNSRSEMNVSTLELGDSALYLCASSLYAGDRGYGYTFGSGTRLTVV.

CDR3 amino acids: CASSRPGQGDGYTF. The CDR3 DNA reads as TGTGCCAGCAGCCGCCCGGGACAGGGTGATGGCTACACCTTC. V usage is TRBV7-8 and J usage is TRBJ1-2, with TRBD1 identical over 9 bases. From germline, CDR1 is SGHVS and CDR2 FQNEAQ. CDR3 length equals 14 residues. Trimming took 5 bases from V and 6 from J; bases not matched to a gene: 7.

The genes are TRBV11-2 and TRBJ2-3; D remains ambiguous. V was trimmed by 2 bases and J by 0 bases, leaving 12 bases between them. This CDR3 has 16 amino acids. Germline V gives CDR1 SGHAT, CDR2 FQNNGV. The CDR3 sequence: CASSLRADQSTDTQYF. Here the CDR3 DNA reads TGTGCCAGCAGCTTAAGGGCAGACCAGAGCACAGATACGCAGTATTTT.

This rearrangement joins TRBV5-1 to TRBJ1-2, with 9 bases fitting TRBD1. V dropped 7 bases and J dropped 7; count of bases not matched to a gene: 11. This CDR3 is built from 14 residues. Germline V gene sequence: CDR1 SGHRS, CDR2 YFSETQ. CDR3: CASRSGQGIGGYTF. The CDR3 DNA is TGCGCCAGCCGATCGGGACAGGGCATCGGTGGCTACACCTTC.

J is TRBJ2-1 and V is TRBV4-2; 10 nucleotides agree with TRBD1. J was trimmed by 4 bases and V by 0 bases; bases with no gene match: 6. Germline V gene sequence: CDR1 LGHNA, CDR2 YNFKEQ. CDR3 length: 17 amino acids. The CDR3 bases are TGTGCCAGCAGCCAAGATTTCCGACAGGGGGCTTACAATGAGCAGTTCTTC. Encoded protein: CASSQDFRQGAYNEQFF.

The chain uses TRBV5-1 and TRBJ2-6; 11 bases line up with TRBD1. Germline V CDR1 and CDR2: SGHRS, YFSETQ. The V gene end was trimmed by 4 bases and the J gene end by 4 bases; junction bases not matched to a gene: 7. The length of the CDR3 is 17 residues. Written as DNA, the CDR3 is TGCGCCAGCAGCAGGACAGGGGGCGCGGGAGGGGCCAACGTCCTGACTTTC. Translated: CASSRTGGAGGANVLTF.

The chain has TRBV18 and TRBJ2-5, with no clear D. The CDR3 is 14 residues long. Germline values: CDR1 KGHSH, CDR2 LQKENI. Trimming took off 8 bases at V and 1 base at J, with 14 bases between the two ends. CDR3 bases: TGTGCCAGCGCCTTAGTAGATTTCCAAGAGACCCAGTACTTC. Amino acids: CASALVDFQETQYF.

This chain connects TRBV4-3 to TRBJ1-5; D not resolved. Germline V gene lookup returns CDR1 LGHNA and CDR2 YSLEER. The CDR3 loop spans 15 amino acids. Deletions cut 0 bases from V and 0 bases from J, with 6 bases between. CDR3 protein: CASSQDPHSNQPQHF. The CDR3 DNA follows: TGCGCCAGCAGCCAAGATCCCCATAGCAATCAGCCCCAGCATTTT.

This chain links TRBV29-1 with TRBJ1-1, with TRBD1 identical over 7 bases. Losses at the gene ends were 5 bases for V and 5 bases for J; bases not matched to a gene: 11. Germline assignment: CDR1 SQVTM and CDR2 ANQGSEA. The CDR3 sequence is 14 residues long. In nucleotides, the CDR3 is TGCAGCGTTTATCCCCAGGGGGTGAGAACTGAAGCTTTCTTT. The encoded protein is CSVYPQGVRTEAFF. The whole variable domain, remainder taken from reference TRBV29-1 and TRBJ1-1, is SAVISQKPSRDICQRGTSLTIQCQVDSQVTMMFWYRQQPGQSLTLIATANQGSEATYESGFVIDKFPISRPNLTFSTLTVSNMSPEDSSIYLCSVYPQGVRTEAFFGQGTRLTVV.

V is TRBV7-2 and J is TRBJ1-2; 11 bases line up with TRBD1. The V gene end was trimmed by 5 bases and the J gene end by 4 bases; junction bases not matched to a gene: 9. Germline loops: CDR1 SGHTA, CDR2 FQGNSA. The CDR3 covers 16 residues. The CDR3 nucleotides read TGTGCCAGCAGCCTCGGACAGGGGGCCAGGGGCTATGGCTACACCTTC. Its protein product is CASSLGQGARGYGYTF.

This clone has a single count. This chain connects TRBV27 to TRBJ1-6; the D is unclear. CDR3 length: 13 amino acids. V was clipped by 2 bases and J by 9 bases, with 8 bases between them. Germline CDR1 is MNHEY and CDR2 is SMNVEV (reference sequence). CDR3 nucleotides: TGTGCCAGCAGTTTAGAAGGTTCTTCACCCCTCCACTTT. As protein: CASSLEGSSPLHF.

This chain joins TRBV7-9 and TRBJ2-5; 8 bases are a match to TRBD2. This CDR3 has 16 residues. Unmatched junction bases numbered 8, after V lost 3 bases and J lost 2 bases. Germline V gene lookup returns CDR1 SEHNR and CDR2 FQNEAQ (reference sequence). The CDR3 loop is CASSLGSGGNQETQYF. CDR3 DNA: TGTGCCAGCAGCTTGGGGAGCGGGGGAAATCAAGAGACCCAGTACTTC.

The rearrangement links TRBV27 to TRBJ2-7; 10 nucleotides line up with TRBD1. Germline V gene sequence: CDR1 MNHEY, CDR2 SMNVEV (reference sequence). The CDR3 extends over 15 amino acids. V dropped 6 bases and J dropped 3; count of bases not matched to a gene: 8. CDR3 in DNA: TGTGCCAGCAGCCAATCGGGACAGGGGAGCTACGAGCAGTACTTC. It encodes CASSQSGQGSYEQYF.

This rearrangement joins TRBV7-9 to TRBJ1-1; a possible D gene is TRBD1 (5 bases). The CDR3 covers 14 residues. V lost 6 bases, J lost 0 bases, and 11 bases lay in between. Per germline, CDR1 SEHNR and CDR2 FQNEAQ (reference sequence). CDR3 DNA: TGTGCCAGCAGTCCAACAGGTATGAACACTGAAGCTTTCTTT. Its protein product is CASSPTGMNTEAFF.

The chain couples TRBV28 to TRBJ1-1, with 10 bases that match TRBD1. V shed 5 bases and J 6 bases; nucleotides not matched to a gene: 6. CDR1 and CDR2 (germline): MDHEN, SYDVKM. The CDR3 has 14 residues. Here the CDR3 reads CASSDRGLRAEAFF. CDR3 bases: TGTGCCAGCAGTGACAGGGGGCTCAGGGCTGAAGCTTTCTTT. Together with reference TRBV28 and TRBJ1-1, the CDR3 gives the full variable domain: DVKVTQSSRYLVKRTGEKVFLECVQDMDHENMFWYRQDPGLGLRLIYFSYDVKMKEKGDIPEGYSVSREKKERFSLILESASTNQTSMYLCASSDRGLRAEAFFGQGTRLTVV.

Judged by abundance, this clone is medium-sized. J is TRBJ1-6 and V is TRBV28, with 9 bases fitting TRBD1. V dropped 10 bases and J dropped 5; count of bases not matched to a gene: 3. The CDR3 spans 13 residues. Germline CDR1 is MDHEN and CDR2 is SYDVKM. The CDR3: CATGDRDNSPLHF. In DNA, the CDR3 is TGTGCCACCGGGGACAGGGATAATTCACCCCTCCACTTT.